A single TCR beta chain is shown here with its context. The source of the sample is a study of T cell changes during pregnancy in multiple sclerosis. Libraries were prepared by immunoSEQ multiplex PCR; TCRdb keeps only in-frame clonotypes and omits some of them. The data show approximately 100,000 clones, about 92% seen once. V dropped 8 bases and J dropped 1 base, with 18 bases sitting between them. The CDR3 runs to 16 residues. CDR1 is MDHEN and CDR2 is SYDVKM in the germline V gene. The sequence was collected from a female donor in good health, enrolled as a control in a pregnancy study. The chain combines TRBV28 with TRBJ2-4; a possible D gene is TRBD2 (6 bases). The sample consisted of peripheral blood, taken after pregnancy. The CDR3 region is CASATGGGEAKNIQYF. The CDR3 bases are TGTGCCAGCGCCACGGGTGGAGGGGAGGCCAAAAACATTCAGTACTTC.